The sequence of this T cell receptor (beta chain) was determined in a study of T-cell reconstitution after alpha-beta-depleted transplantation in children. The CDR3 is 17 amino acids. Per the germline V gene, CDR1 is SGHDT and CDR2 is YYEEEE. Unique molecular identifiers featured in how the TCRbeta library was prepared. TCRdb used MiXCR to reprocess the PCR reads, holding one entry per CDR3 protein. The sample shows a few hundred thousand distinct CDR3 sequences, 10% of them seen only once. This clonotype appeared once. Mismatch with germline at one junction end may stem from a read error. Specimen: PBMCs from the stem cell graft donor, collected from the stem cell graft. The chain combines TRBV5-6 with TRBJ2-5; D could derive from TRBD1 or TRBD2 (5 bases each). The clonotype was recovered from a human donor who donated a stem cell graft to a child with acute lymphoblastic leukemia. DNA for the CDR3: TGTGCCAGCAGCATTTCCCAGGGCAGGGAGTACCAACAGACCCAGTACTTC. Translating gives CASSISQGREYQQTQYF.